Following are 16 T cell receptor beta chains from one sample sequenced in a study of T cell responses to AZD1222 COVID-19 vaccine. Sequencing was performed with immunoSEQ multiplex PCR; in TCRdb, only in-frame clones are kept and a portion is missing. The sample gives more than 150,000 clones, approximately 90% of which show up once; under 8% is in the top ten. This specimen was peripheral blood, taken on day 0 of AZD1222 vaccination. The receptors derive from an adult in good health.

The chain joins TRBV6-2 or TRBV6-3 to TRBJ1-5, with D perhaps matching TRBD1 (5 bases). The CDR3 has 15 residues. Trimming took off 4 bases at V and 3 bases at J, with 13 bases between the two ends. CDR1 MNHEY and CDR2 SVGEGT come from the germline V gene. The CDR3 here is CASSLLGGSNQPQHF. CDR3 DNA: TGTGCCAGCAGTTTACTCGGGGGGTCCAATCAGCCCCAGCATTTT.

The V gene is TRBV5-6, the J gene TRBJ1-5, with 7 bases lining up with TRBD1. Germline V gives CDR1 SGHDT, CDR2 YYEEEE. V dropped 0 bases and J dropped 3; count of bases not matched to a gene: 3. The CDR3 sequence is 15 residues long. CDR3: CASSLGGTVNQPQHF. The DNA of the CDR3 is TGTGCCAGCAGCTTGGGGGGGACAGTCAATCAGCCCCAGCATTTT. The entire variable domain, with the rest obtained from reference TRBV5-6 and TRBJ1-5, is as follows: DAGVTQSPTHLIKTRGQQVTLRCSPKSGHDTVSWYQQALGQGPQFIFQYYEEEERQRGNFPDRFSGHQFPNYSSELNVNALLLGDSALYLCASSLGGTVNQPQHFGDGTRLSIL.

This chain uses TRBV7-9 with TRBJ1-2; possibly TRBD1 for D (6 bases). This CDR3 spans 16 amino acids. Germline CDR1 reads SEHNR; CDR2 reads FQNEAQ (reference sequence). Trimming removed 3 bases at V and 0 bases at J, with 14 bases between. CDR3 amino acids: CASSFRDTYPNYGYTF. In DNA, the CDR3 is TGTGCCAGCAGCTTCCGGGACACCTATCCTAACTATGGCTACACCTTC.

The V and J genes are TRBV2 and TRBJ2-7, with a weak D call TRBD1 (6 bases). The V and J ends lost 5 bases and 4 bases respectively, with 12 bases between them. Germline V gene sequence: CDR1 SNHLY, CDR2 FYNNEI. The CDR3 is made up of 13 amino acids. The CDR3 region has the DNA TGTGCCAGCAGTAAGGAGACAGGTTACGAGCAGTACTTC. It translates to CASSKETGYEQYF.

The chain links TRBV5-5 to TRBJ2-2; D ambiguous. Deletions cut 6 bases from V and 2 bases from J, with 11 bases between. Germline V lookup: CDR1 SGHKS, CDR2 YYEKEE (reference sequence). This CDR3 is 14 amino acids long. CDR3 sequence reads: CASKNQVNTGELFF. The CDR3 DNA is TGTGCCAGCAAGAATCAGGTTAACACCGGGGAGCTGTTTTTT. Combining the CDR3 with reference TRBV5-5 and TRBJ2-2 gives the whole variable domain DAGVTQSPTHLIKTRGQQVTLRCSPISGHKSVSWYQQVLGQGPQFIFQYYEKEERGRGNFPDRFSARQFPNYSSELNVNALLLGDSALYLCASKNQVNTGELFFGEGSRLTVL.

The V and J genes are TRBV11-1 and TRBJ1-1, with D perhaps TRBD1 (5 bases). CDR3 size: 13 residues. Trimming removed 5 bases from V and 5 bases from J, with 12 bases in between. Germline CDR1 reads SGHAT; CDR2 reads FQDESV (reference sequence). The CDR3 bases are TGTGCCAGCAGCCGACGGGGGGGAACTGAAGCTTTCTTT. Encoded protein: CASSRRGGTEAFF.

The chain has TRBV4-3 and TRBJ2-3, with 7 bases lining up with TRBD2. Trimming took 1 base from V and 3 from J; bases not matched to a gene: 10. CDR3 length equals 17 residues. Germline V CDR1 and CDR2: LGHNA, YSLEER. CDR3 in DNA: TGCGCCAGCAGCCAAGTTATGGCGGGAGCGGGGACAGATACGCAGTATTTT. Translated, it gives CASSQVMAGAGTDTQYF.

J is TRBJ2-1 and V is TRBV3-1 (or the pseudogene TRBV3-2); D is unresolved. The V gene lost 0 bases and the J gene lost 8 bases, with 5 bases spanning the gap. This CDR3 region has 12 residues. Germline V CDR1 and CDR2: LGHDT, YNNKEL (reference sequence). CDR3 nucleotides: TGTGCCAGCAGCCAAGAAGGTGATGAGCAGTTCTTC. It specifies CASSQEGDEQFF.

This clone was detected only a few times. The chain couples TRBV19 to TRBJ1-2, with D maybe TRBD1 (5 bases). Trimming cost V 3 bases and J 4 bases, with 15 bases left between them. The germline V gene encodes CDR1 LNHDA and CDR2 SQIVND (reference sequence). The CDR3 is made up of 15 amino acids. CDR3 nucleotides: TGTGCCAGTAGTATGGCGGCAGGGATTTTCTATGGCTACACCTTC. Translating it yields CASSMAAGIFYGYTF. The entire variable domain, with the rest obtained from reference TRBV19 and TRBJ1-2, is as follows: DGGITQSPKYLFRKEGQNVTLSCEQNLNHDAMYWYRQDPGQGLRLIYYSQIVNDFQKGDIAEGYSVSREKKESFPLTVTSAQKNPTAFYLCASSMAAGIFYGYTFGSGTRLTVV.

V usage is TRBV28 and J usage is TRBJ1-5; 7 bases match TRBD1. The CDR3 totals 17 residues. The ends lost 5 bases at V and 8 bases at J; junction bases unmatched: 18. Germline CDR1 and CDR2: MDHEN and SYDVKM. CDR3: CASSPRQRGLFLKPQHF. DNA of the CDR3: TGTGCCAGCAGTCCTCGACAAAGGGGGCTATTTCTGAAGCCCCAGCATTTT.

The rearrangement links TRBV7-9 to TRBJ1-1; 11 bases fit TRBD1. The CDR3 is made up of 14 amino acids. The V gene's germline CDR1 is SEHNR and CDR2 FQNEAQ (reference sequence). Germline trimming cut 5 bases from V and 11 bases from J; bases unmatched to any gene: 10. The CDR3 DNA sequence: TGTGCCAGCAGCCCACGGGACAGGGGGACATGGGCTTTCTTT. The encoded protein is CASSPRDRGTWAFF. Full variable domain (remainder filled in from reference TRBV7-9 and TRBJ1-1): DTGVSQNPRHKITKRGQNVTFRCDPISEHNRLYWYRQTLGQGPEFLTYFQNEAQLEKSRLLSDRFSAERPKGSFSTLEIQRTEQGDSAMYLCASSPRDRGTWAFFGQGTRLTVV.

Only one count was recorded for this clone. The chain recombines TRBV5-1 with TRBJ2-3; 11 bases fit TRBD2. Germline V CDR1 and CDR2: SGHRS, YFSETQ. The CDR3 is 17 residues long. V was pared by 0 bases and J by 1 base, with 4 bases of the junction left unmatched. The CDR3 loop reads CASSLGLAGGRTDTQYF. In DNA form, the CDR3 reads TGCGCCAGCAGCTTGGGTCTAGCGGGGGGACGCACAGATACGCAGTATTTT.

This clone appeared once. The J gene is TRBJ2-4, the V gene TRBV7-2, with 15 bases identical to TRBD2. V shed 5 bases and J 3 bases; nucleotides not matched to a gene: 8. This CDR3 has 18 amino acids. The germline V gene has CDR1 SGHTA and CDR2 FQGNSA. This CDR3 reads CASSDPGLAGGGKNIQYF. The CDR3 DNA reads as TGTGCCAGCAGCGACCCCGGACTAGCGGGAGGGGGCAAAAACATTCAGTACTTC.

V and J are TRBV5-4 and TRBJ1-4, with 7 bases lining up with TRBD1. Germline CDR1 SGHNT, CDR2 YYREEE (reference sequence). After removal of 6 bases from V and 0 bases from J, the junction contained 14 bases not matched to a gene. This CDR3 is built from 18 residues. The CDR3 coding sequence is TGTGCCAGCAACGCTAGGACGGGACAGCCTACAACTAATGAAAAACTGTTTTTT. As protein: CASNARTGQPTTNEKLFF.

For the CDR3, the DNA is TGTGCCTGGAGTGAAGGCGGAAACACCATATATTTT. Its protein product is CAWSEGGNTIYF. This sequence joins TRBV30 and TRBJ1-3; D remains ambiguous. The CDR3 extends over 12 amino acids. CDR1 GTSNPN and CDR2 SVGIG come from the germline V gene (reference sequence). V lost 1 base, J lost 4 bases, and 5 bases lay in between.

The chain uses TRBV24-1 and TRBJ2-1; 7 bases line up with TRBD1. This CDR3 comprises 18 residues. The J segment lost 7 bases and the V segment lost 2 bases, leaving 16 bases of the junction unmatched. Germline V gene data show CDR1 as KGHDR and CDR2 as SFDVKD. The CDR3 loop reads CATSDSATGWTGVNEQFF. The CDR3 DNA is TGTGCCACCAGTGATTCCGCCACCGGATGGACAGGCGTTAATGAGCAGTTCTTC.